The source of this T cell receptor beta chain is a study of response to subunit inactivated influenza vaccine. The trim removed 4 bases at V and 8 bases at J, leaving 2 bases unmatched. The CDR3 is 12 residues long. Per germline, CDR1 LGHNT and CDR2 FRNRAP. TCRdb reprocessed the RT-PCR reads with MiXCR, giving one entry per CDR3 protein. This table has fewer than 750,000 distinct CDR3 sequences, 12% to 15% appearing once. The chain is built from TRBV12-5 and TRBJ1-1; 9 nucleotides agree with TRBD1. The sequencing used PBMCs from blood, collected about 12 days after vaccination. The sequence derives from a man in his fifties who received an inactivated influenza vaccine. The CDR3 spells CASGWGTGEAFF. The CDR3 region has the DNA TGTGCTAGTGGTTGGGGGACAGGGGAAGCTTTCTTT.